These T cell receptor beta chains were read from a single sample in a study of blood T cell repertoires in COVID-19. The repertoire was sequenced with immunoSEQ multiplex PCR; TCRdb's copy has only in-frame clones and lacks some. The sample has about 150,000 clones, about 83% seen once; the top ten hold about 4.7%. Material for sequencing was peripheral blood. The receptors were sampled from a human donor in a cohort sampled during active COVID-19. The CDR3 runs from the conserved cysteine through the conserved F or W. The D gene is left open where the match is weak.

j_call	v_call	d_call	cdr3_aa
TRBJ2-6	TRBV28	-	CASGGISGANVLTF
TRBJ2-5	TRBV23-1	TRBD1	CAPPRDRAETQYF
TRBJ1-2	TRBV30	-	CAWSVSSTGQAGYTF
TRBJ2-6	TRBV4-3	TRBD1	CASSSGTGFSGANVLTF
TRBJ2-7	TRBV12-3/TRBV12-4	-	CASSLAMYEQYF
TRBJ2-1	TRBV30	TRBD1	CAWRRQGIHNEQFF
TRBJ1-5	TRBV6-2/TRBV6-3	-	CASSRGVNQPQHF
TRBJ1-2	TRBV7-2	TRBD1	CASSLNRDRAFYGYTF
TRBJ1-1	TRBV11-3	TRBD1	CASSGSRTGVAFF
TRBJ1-5	TRBV7-8	-	CASSLASGVRGSNQPQHF
TRBJ2-2	TRBV27	-	CASSDTGELFF
TRBJ2-3	TRBV24-1	-	CATSDTGRGILSTDTQYF
TRBJ2-3	TRBV28	-	CASSLGRADTQYF
TRBJ2-7	TRBV18	TRBD1	CASSAKGQGTEQYF
TRBJ1-2	TRBV28	TRBD1	CASSFYPRTGIRNYGYTF
TRBJ2-2	TRBV5-4	-	CASSPRAAEGHGELFF
TRBJ1-3	TRBV4-2	TRBD1	CASSQDPQGAGGNTIYF
TRBJ2-3	TRBV7-9	TRBD2	CASSLPPALAGGGADTQYF
TRBJ2-7	TRBV2	-	CASSPRDTYEQYF
TRBJ1-6	TRBV7-9	TRBD1	CASSLSERDRSSPLHF
TRBJ1-2	TRBV6-6	TRBD1	CASSGQAINYGYTF
TRBJ2-1	TRBV11-2	TRBD2	CASSPNTSGSDEQFF
TRBJ2-1	TRBV18	TRBD1	CASSPSTGYNEQFF
TRBJ2-7	TRBV18	-	CASSSPGLYEQYF
TRBJ1-2	TRBV4-1	-	CASSQRTGNYGYTF
TRBJ2-7	TRBV7-2	TRBD2	CASSLRAGLADSYEQYF
TRBJ2-7	TRBV5-6	TRBD1	CASSLDFGLVGQGSHEQYF
TRBJ1-1	TRBV6-5	-	CASIQPGGANEAFF
TRBJ1-1	TRBV6-5	-	CASSYSRGGPNTEAFF
TRBJ1-1	TRBV27	-	CASSFGPGRTLNTEAFF
TRBJ2-7	TRBV15	TRBD2	CATSAGKRGGSYEQYF
TRBJ1-1	TRBV6-5	-	CASSPQIGATEAFF
TRBJ2-3	TRBV28	TRBD2	CASSLWLAGGGDTQYF
TRBJ1-4	TRBV27	TRBD1	CASSLVGQARSEKLFF
TRBJ2-1	TRBV5-1	TRBD2	CASSVRLAGGPYNEQFF
TRBJ1-4	TRBV3-1/TRBV3-2	TRBD1	CASSAGRQGNEKLFF
TRBJ2-1	TRBV27	-	CASRYTWGDNEQFF